This T cell receptor (beta chain) was sequenced during a study of human T cells and chemical hapten exposure. Described time point: healthy volunteer bleed at 6 weeks. Total RNA came from unfractionated whole blood. In the authors' workflow: There were a median of roughly 100,000 TCRs per sample, with a range from roughly 20,000 to 750,000. TCRdb re-derived calls from the RACE reads in MiXCR, one entry per CDR3 protein. The V and J calls come from TCRdb's annotation, not from the publication. The sample contains about 45,000 distinct CDR3 sequences, 3.7% of which appear only once. This CDR3 has 14 amino acids. V gave up 7 bases and J gave up 4 bases; unmatched junction bases: 7. This clonotype was found many times.

The V gene is TRBV12-3 or TRBV12-4, the J gene TRBJ1-2; 9 nucleotides match TRBD1. The specimen was whole blood. This receptor was taken from a human donor in good health. Some clones in this sample may be carry-over from other donors' samples. The CDR3 nucleotides read TGTGCCAGCACCCTTGGGACAGGGCTCTATGGCTACACCTTC. Its protein product is CASTLGTGLYGYTF.